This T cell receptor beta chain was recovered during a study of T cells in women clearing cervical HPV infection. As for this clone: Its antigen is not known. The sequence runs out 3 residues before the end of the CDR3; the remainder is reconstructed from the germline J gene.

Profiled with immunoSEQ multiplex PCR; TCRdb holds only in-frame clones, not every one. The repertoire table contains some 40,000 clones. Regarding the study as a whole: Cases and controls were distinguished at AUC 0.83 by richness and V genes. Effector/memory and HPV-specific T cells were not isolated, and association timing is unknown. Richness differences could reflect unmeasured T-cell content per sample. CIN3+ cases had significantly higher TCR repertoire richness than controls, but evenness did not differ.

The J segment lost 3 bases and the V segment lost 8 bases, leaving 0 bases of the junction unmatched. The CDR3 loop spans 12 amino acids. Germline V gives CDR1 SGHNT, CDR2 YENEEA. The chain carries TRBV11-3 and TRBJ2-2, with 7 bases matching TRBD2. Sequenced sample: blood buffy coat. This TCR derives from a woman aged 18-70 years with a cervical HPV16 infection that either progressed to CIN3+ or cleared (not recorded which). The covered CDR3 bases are TGTGCCAGCCGGGGGGACACCGGGGAG. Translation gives CASRGDTGE. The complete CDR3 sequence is CASRGDTGELFF.